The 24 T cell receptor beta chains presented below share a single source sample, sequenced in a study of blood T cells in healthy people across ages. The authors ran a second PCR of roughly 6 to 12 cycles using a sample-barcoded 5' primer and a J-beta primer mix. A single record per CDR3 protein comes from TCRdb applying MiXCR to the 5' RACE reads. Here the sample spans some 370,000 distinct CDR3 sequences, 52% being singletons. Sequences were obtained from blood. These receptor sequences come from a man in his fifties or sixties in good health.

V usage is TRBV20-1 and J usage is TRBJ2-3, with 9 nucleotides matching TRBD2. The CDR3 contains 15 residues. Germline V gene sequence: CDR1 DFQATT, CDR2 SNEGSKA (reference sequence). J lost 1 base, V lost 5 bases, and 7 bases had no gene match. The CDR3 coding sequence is TGCAGTGCTGGTAGCGGGGGCTTGGGCACAGATACGCAGTATTTT. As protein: CSAGSGGLGTDTQYF.

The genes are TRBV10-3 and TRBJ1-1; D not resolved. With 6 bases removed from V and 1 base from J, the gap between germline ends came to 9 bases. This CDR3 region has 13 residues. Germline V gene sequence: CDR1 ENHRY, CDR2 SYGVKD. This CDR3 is CAIRGSQNTEAFF. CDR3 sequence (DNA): TGTGCCATCAGGGGCAGCCAGAACACTGAAGCTTTCTTT.

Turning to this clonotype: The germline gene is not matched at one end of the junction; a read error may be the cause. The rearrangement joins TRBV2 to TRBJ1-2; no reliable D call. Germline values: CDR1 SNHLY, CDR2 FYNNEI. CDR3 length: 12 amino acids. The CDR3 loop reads CASGEAAYGYTF. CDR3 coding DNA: TGTGCCAGCGGTGAAGCAGCCTATGGCTACACCTTC.

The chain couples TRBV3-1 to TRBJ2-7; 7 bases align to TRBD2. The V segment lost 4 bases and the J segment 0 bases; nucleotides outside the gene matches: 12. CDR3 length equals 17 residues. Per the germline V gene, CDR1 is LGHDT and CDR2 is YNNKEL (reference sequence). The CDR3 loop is CASSRTSGGTISYEQYF. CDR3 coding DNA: TGTGCCAGCAGCCGGACTAGTGGGGGGACGATCTCCTACGAGCAGTACTTC.

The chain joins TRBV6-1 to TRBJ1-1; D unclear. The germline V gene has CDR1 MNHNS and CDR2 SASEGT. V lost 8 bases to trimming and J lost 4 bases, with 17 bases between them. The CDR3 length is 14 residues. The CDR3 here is CASGLGFSSTEAFF. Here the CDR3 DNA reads TGTGCCAGCGGGTTGGGATTCTCGAGCACTGAAGCTTTCTTT.

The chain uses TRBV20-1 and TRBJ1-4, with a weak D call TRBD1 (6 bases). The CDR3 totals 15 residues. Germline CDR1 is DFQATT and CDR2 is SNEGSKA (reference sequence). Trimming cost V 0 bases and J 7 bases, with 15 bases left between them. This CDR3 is CSARDDRSRTEKLFF. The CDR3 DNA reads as TGCAGTGCTAGAGATGACAGGTCGAGGACTGAAAAACTGTTTTTT.

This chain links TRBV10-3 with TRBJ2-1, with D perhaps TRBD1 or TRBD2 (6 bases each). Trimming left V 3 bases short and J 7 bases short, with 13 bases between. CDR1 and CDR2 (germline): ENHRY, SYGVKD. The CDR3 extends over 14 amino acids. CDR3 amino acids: CAISDRGARNEQFF. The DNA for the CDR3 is TGTGCCATCAGTGATAGGGGGGCGCGGAATGAGCAGTTCTTC.

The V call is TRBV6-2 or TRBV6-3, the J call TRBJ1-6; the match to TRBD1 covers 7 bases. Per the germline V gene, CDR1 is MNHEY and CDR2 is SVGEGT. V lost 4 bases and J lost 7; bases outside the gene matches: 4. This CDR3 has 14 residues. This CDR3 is CASSSTGQNSPLHF. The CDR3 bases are TGTGCCAGCAGTTCGACAGGGCAGAATTCACCCCTCCACTTT.

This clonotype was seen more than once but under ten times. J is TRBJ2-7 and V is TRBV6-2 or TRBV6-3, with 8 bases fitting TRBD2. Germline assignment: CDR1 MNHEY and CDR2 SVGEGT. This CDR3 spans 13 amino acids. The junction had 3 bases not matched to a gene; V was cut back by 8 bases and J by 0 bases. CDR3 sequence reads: CASVSGNSYEQYF. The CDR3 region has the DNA TGTGCCAGCGTTAGCGGGAACTCCTACGAGCAGTACTTC.

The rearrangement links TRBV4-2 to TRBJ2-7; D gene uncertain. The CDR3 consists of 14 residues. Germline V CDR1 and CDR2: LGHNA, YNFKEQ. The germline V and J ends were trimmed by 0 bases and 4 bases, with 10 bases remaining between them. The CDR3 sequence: CASSQDPHTYEQYF. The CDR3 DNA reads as TGTGCCAGCAGCCAAGATCCCCACACTTACGAGCAGTACTTC.

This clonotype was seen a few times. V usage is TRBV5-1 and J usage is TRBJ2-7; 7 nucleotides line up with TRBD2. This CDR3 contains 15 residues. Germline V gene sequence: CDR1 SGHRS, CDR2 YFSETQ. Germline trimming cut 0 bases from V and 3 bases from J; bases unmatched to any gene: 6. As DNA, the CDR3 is TGCGCCAGCAGCTTGGAGTGGGGGGGTTTCTACGAGCAGTACTTC. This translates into CASSLEWGGFYEQYF.

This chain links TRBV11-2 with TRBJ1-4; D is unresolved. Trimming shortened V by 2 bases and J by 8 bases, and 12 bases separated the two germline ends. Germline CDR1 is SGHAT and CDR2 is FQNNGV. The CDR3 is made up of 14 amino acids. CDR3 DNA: TGTGCCAGCAGCTTACCATGGGTGAGAGAAAAACTGTTTTTT. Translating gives CASSLPWVREKLFF.

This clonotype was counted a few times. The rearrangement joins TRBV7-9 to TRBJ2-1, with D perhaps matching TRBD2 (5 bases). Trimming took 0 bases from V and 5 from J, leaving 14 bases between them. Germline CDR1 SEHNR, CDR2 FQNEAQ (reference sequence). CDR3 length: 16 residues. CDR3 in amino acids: CASSLAAPRGDNEQFF. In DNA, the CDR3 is TGTGCCAGCAGCTTAGCGGCCCCCCGGGGAGACAATGAGCAGTTCTTC. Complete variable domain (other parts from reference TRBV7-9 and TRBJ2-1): DTGVSQNPRHKITKRGQNVTFRCDPISEHNRLYWYRQTLGQGPEFLTYFQNEAQLEKSRLLSDRFSAERPKGSFSTLEIQRTEQGDSAMYLCASSLAAPRGDNEQFFGPGTRLTVL.

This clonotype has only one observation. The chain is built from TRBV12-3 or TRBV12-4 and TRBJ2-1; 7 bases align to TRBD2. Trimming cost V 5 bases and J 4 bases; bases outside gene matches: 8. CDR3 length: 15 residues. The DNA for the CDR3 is TGTGCCAGCAGTCCTCCGGGGGGAAATTACAATGAGCAGTTCTTC. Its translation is CASSPPGGNYNEQFF.

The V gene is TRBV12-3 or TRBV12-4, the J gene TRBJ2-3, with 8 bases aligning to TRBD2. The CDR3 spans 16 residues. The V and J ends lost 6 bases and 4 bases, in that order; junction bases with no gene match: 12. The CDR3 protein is CASSYTGTRGPDTQYF. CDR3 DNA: TGTGCCAGCAGCTATACCGGGACTAGGGGCCCAGATACGCAGTATTTT.

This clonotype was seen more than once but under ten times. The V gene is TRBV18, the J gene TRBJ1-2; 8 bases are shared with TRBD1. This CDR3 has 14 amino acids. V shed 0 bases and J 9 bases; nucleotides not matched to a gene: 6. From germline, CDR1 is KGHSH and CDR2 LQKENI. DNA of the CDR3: TGTGCCAGCTCACCACCGGGACAGGCGGCAAGCTACACCTTC. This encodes CASSPPGQAASYTF.

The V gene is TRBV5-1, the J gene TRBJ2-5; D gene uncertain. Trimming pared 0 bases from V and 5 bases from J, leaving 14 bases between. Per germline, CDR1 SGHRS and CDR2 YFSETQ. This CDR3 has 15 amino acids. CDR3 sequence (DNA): TGCGCCAGCAGCTTGGCGGTCGGCACGCTGGAGACCCAGTACTTC. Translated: CASSLAVGTLETQYF.

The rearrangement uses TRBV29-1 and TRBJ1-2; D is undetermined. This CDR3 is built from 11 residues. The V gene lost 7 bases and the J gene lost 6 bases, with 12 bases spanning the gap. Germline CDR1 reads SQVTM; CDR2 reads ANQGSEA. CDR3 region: CSGTEGNGYTF. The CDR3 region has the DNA TGCAGCGGTACCGAGGGAAATGGCTACACCTTC.

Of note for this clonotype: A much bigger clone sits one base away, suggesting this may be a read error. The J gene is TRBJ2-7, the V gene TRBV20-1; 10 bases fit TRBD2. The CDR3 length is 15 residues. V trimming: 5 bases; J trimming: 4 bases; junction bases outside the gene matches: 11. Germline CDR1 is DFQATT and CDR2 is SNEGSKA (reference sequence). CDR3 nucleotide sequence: TGCAGTGCTGGACAAAGAGCGGGAGGGCCGTACGAGCAGTACTTC. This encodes CSAGQRAGGPYEQYF.

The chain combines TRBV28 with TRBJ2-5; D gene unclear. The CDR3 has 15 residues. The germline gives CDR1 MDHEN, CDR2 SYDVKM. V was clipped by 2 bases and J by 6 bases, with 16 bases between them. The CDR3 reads CASSLGSGGIKTQYF. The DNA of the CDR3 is TGTGCCAGCAGTTTAGGCTCAGGCGGCATAAAGACCCAGTACTTC.

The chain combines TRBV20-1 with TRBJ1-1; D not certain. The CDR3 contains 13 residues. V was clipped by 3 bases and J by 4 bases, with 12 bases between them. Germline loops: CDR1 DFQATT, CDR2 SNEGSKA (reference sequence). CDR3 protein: CSASEAAGTEAFF. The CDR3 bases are TGCAGTGCTAGTGAGGCGGCGGGCACTGAAGCTTTCTTT.

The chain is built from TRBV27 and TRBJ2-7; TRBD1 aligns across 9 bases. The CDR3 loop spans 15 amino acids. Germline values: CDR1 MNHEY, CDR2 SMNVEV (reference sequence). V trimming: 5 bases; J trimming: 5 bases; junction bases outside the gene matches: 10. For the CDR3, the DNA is TGTGCCAGCAGTAACCGGGACAGGGAAAGAGACGAGCAGTACTTC. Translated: CASSNRDRERDEQYF.

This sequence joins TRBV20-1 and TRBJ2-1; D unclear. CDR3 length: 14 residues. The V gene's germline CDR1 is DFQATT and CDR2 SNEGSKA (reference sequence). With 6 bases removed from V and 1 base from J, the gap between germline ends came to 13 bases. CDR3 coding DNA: TGCAGTGCCCCCACCCCTTTTTCCTACAATGAGCAGTTCTTC. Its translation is CSAPTPFSYNEQFF.

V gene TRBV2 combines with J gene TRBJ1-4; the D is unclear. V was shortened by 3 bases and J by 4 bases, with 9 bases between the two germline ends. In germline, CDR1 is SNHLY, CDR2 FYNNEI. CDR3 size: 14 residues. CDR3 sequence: CASSDRRSNEKLFF. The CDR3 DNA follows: TGTGCCAGCAGTGATAGACGGAGTAATGAAAAACTGTTTTTT.